Each of the 10 T cell receptor beta chains below was sequenced from the same sample in a study of cytomegalovirus exposure and HLA in healthy donors. The primer mix had 60 Vbeta and 13 Jbeta primers. Using immunoSEQ multiplex PCR, the repertoire was profiled, and TCRdb retains in-frame clones only, with some absent. This table holds approximately 200,000 clones, 75% to 85% found once. Source material: PBMCs. Receptor source: a girl aged 5 to 17 in good health and CMV-seronegative.

V and J are TRBV6-1 and TRBJ1-1, with D unresolved. Germline V gene data show CDR1 as MNHNS and CDR2 as SASEGT. The ends were cut back, 4 bases at V and 5 bases at J, with 11 bases in the middle. This CDR3 has 13 amino acids. CDR3 amino acids: CASSVKARTEAFF. CDR3 bases: TGTGCCAGCAGTGTTAAGGCGAGGACTGAAGCTTTCTTT.

The V gene is TRBV5-6, the J gene TRBJ1-3; D gene unclear. Germline V gene data show CDR1 as SGHDT and CDR2 as YYEEEE. V was trimmed by 1 base and J by 2 bases, leaving 7 bases between them. The CDR3 spans 14 residues. The CDR3 DNA is TGTGCCAGCAGCTTGAGCGGGACTGGAAACACCATATATTTT. Protein product: CASSLSGTGNTIYF.

V usage is TRBV2 and J usage is TRBJ2-7; D remains ambiguous. Germline CDR1 SNHLY, CDR2 FYNNEI. The CDR3 extends over 13 amino acids. V was clipped by 2 bases and J by 3 bases, with 8 bases between them. This chain's CDR3 is CASSEMANYEQYF. CDR3 sequence (DNA): TGTGCCAGCAGTGAAATGGCCAACTACGAGCAGTACTTC.

The chain couples TRBV6-6 to TRBJ2-3, with a weak D call TRBD2 (7 bases). The V and J ends lost 10 bases and 4 bases respectively, with 15 bases between them. This CDR3 contains 13 residues. Germline assignment: CDR1 MNHNY and CDR2 SVGAGI (reference sequence). CDR3 amino acids: CAINRGGADTQYF. Written as DNA, the CDR3 is TGTGCCATTAATAGGGGGGGGGCAGATACGCAGTATTTT.

This clone was observed a single time. This chain links TRBV2 with TRBJ2-1; D might be TRBD2 (5 bases). This CDR3 has 16 residues. Trimming cost V 9 bases and J 0 bases, with 18 bases left between them. In germline, CDR1 is SNHLY, CDR2 FYNNEI. The CDR3, as DNA: TGTGCCAGGAATACGGCGCGAGGGAGCTCCTACAATGAGCAGTTCTTC. Its translation is CARNTARGSSYNEQFF.

The V call is TRBV4-2, the J call TRBJ1-2; 9 nucleotides agree with TRBD1. The CDR3 has 14 residues. V dropped 4 bases and J dropped 2; count of bases not matched to a gene: 2. CDR1 LGHNA and CDR2 YNFKEQ come from the germline V gene. The CDR3 spells CASSPGQGNYGYTF. CDR3 nucleotides: TGTGCCAGCAGCCCGGGACAGGGAAACTATGGCTACACCTTC.

The chain has TRBV9 and TRBJ1-2; D perhaps matches TRBD1 (5 bases). The CDR3 spans 17 residues. Trimming took 0 bases from V and 3 from J, leaving 18 bases between them. Germline V gene sequence: CDR1 SGDLS, CDR2 YYNGEE. DNA for the CDR3: TGTGCCAGCAGCGTAGTTCGACCCCGGCGGGGGGACTATGGCTACACCTTC. Protein sequence: CASSVVRPRRGDYGYTF.

The genes are TRBV19 and TRBJ2-7; D gene ambiguous. Germline V gene sequence: CDR1 LNHDA, CDR2 SQIVND (reference sequence). The CDR3 contains 13 residues. Trimming cost V 0 bases and J 3 bases, with 6 bases left between them. CDR3 region: CASSIDPLYEQYF. The CDR3 nucleotides are TGTGCCAGTAGTATAGACCCTCTCTACGAGCAGTACTTC.

CDR3 DNA sequence: TGCGCCAGCAGCTTGAGACAGGATGCCCCCAAACTGTTTTTT. This gives the protein CASSLRQDAPKLFF. The rearrangement links TRBV5-1 to TRBJ1-4; a weak D match, TRBD1 (6 bases). CDR3 size: 14 residues. Germline loops: CDR1 SGHRS, CDR2 YFSETQ. V was clipped by 1 base and J by 11 bases, with 15 bases between them.

In this sample, this clone turned up a few times. This CDR3 reads CASRTGTVDEKLFF. DNA for the CDR3: TGCGCCAGCAGGACCGGGACTGTAGATGAAAAACTGTTTTTT. The gene calls are TRBV5-1 and TRBJ1-4; possibly TRBD1 for D (5 bases). The CDR3 loop spans 14 amino acids. Germline-derived CDR1 and CDR2 are SGHRS and YFSETQ. The V and J ends lost 5 bases and 6 bases respectively, with 14 bases between them.